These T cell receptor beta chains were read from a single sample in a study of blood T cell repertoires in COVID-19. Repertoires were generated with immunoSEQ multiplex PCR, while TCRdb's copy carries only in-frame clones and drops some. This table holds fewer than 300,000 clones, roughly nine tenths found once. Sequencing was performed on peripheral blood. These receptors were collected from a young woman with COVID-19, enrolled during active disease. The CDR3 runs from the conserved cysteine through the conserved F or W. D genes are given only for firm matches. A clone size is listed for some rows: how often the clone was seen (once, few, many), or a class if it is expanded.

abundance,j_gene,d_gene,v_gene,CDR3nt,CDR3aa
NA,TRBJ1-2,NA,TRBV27,TGTGCCAGCAGTTTAATGCGGGGGGGTGGCTACACCTTC,CASSLMRGGGYTF
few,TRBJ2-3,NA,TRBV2,TGTGCCAGCAGTGGCACTATTGGCACAGATACGCAGTATTTT,CASSGTIGTDTQYF
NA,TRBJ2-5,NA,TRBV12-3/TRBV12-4,TGTGCCAGCAGGGGGAGGAGCGAGACCCAGTACTTC,CASRGRSETQYF
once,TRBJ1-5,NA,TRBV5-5,TGTGCCAGCAGCTTGGGACAGCTTGATCAGCCCCAGCATTTT,CASSLGQLDQPQHF
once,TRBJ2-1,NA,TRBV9,TGTGCCAGCAGCGTAGGTCTGGGGGCAGGAAATGAGCAGTTCTTC,CASSVGLGAGNEQFF
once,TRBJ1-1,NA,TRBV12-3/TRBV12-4,TGTGCCAGCAGTTTAGACTCGGGTGGGGCTTTCTTT,CASSLDSGGAFF
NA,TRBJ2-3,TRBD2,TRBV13,TGTGCCAGCAGCTCCCGAAGCGGGGGGAGCACAGATACGCAGTATTTT,CASSSRSGGSTDTQYF
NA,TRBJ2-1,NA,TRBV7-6,TGTGCCAGCAGCTTCTCGACAGCCGGTGAGCAGTTCTTC,CASSFSTAGEQFF
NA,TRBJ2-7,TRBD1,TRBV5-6,TGTGCCAGCAGCTTGGGCCCAGGGGGCGAGCAGTACTTC,CASSLGPGGEQYF
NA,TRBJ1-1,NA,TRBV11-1,TGTGCCAGCAGCTTATTCGGGAACACTGAAGCTTTCTTT,CASSLFGNTEAFF
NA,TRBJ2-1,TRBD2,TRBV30,TGTGCCTGGAGTCCGGGACTAGGCTACAATGAGCAGTTCTTC,CAWSPGLGYNEQFF
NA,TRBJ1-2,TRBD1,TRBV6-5,TGTGCCAGCAGCCAAAGGACAGGGGATGGCTACACCTTC,CASSQRTGDGYTF
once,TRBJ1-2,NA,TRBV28,TGTGCCAGCCGTACTTCTTATGGCTACACCTTC,CASRTSYGYTF
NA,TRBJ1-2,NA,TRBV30,TGTGCCTGGAGTGCGAGGTCTGGCTACACCTTC,CAWSARSGYTF
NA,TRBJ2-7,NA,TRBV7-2,TGTGCCAGCAGCTTAGGGTGGCAGGGGATCTACGAGCAGTACTTC,CASSLGWQGIYEQYF
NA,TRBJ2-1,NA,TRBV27,TGTGCCAGCAAGGTAGCGGAGAATGAGCAGTTCTTC,CASKVAENEQFF
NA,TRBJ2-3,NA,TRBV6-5,TGTGCCAGCAGTTACTCGAATCGGGGATGGACAGATACGCAGTATTTT,CASSYSNRGWTDTQYF
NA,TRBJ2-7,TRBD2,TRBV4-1,TGCGCCAGCAGCCAACTAGCGGGTAGCTCCTACGAGCAGTACTTC,CASSQLAGSSYEQYF
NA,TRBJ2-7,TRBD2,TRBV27,TGTGCCAGCAGTTCCCTCACAATCGGACTAGCGGGAGTCTACGAGCAGTACTTC,CASSSLTIGLAGVYEQYF
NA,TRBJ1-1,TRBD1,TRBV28,TGTGCCAGCACGTATCCGGGACAGGGGGACACTGAAGCTTTCTTT,CASTYPGQGDTEAFF
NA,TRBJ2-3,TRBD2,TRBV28,TGTGCCAGCGTGACTAGCGGGAGAGGGGCAGATACGCAGTATTTT,CASVTSGRGADTQYF
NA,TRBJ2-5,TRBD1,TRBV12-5,TGTGCTAGTGGTCTAGGGACAGAAGAGACCCAGTACTTC,CASGLGTEETQYF
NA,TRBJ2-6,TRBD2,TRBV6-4,TGTGCCAGCAGTGCTAGCGGCTCTGGGGCCAACGTCCTGACTTTC,CASSASGSGANVLTF
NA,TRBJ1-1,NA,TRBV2,TGTGCCAGCTACATTCACAGGGCACCGAACACTGAAGCTTTCTTT,CASYIHRAPNTEAFF
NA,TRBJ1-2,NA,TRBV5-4,TGTGCCAGCAGCTTCACGACAGACTATGGCTACACCTTC,CASSFTTDYGYTF
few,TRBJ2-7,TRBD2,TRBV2,TGTGCCAGCAGTGATAAACTAGCGGGAGTGTTTGCTTACGAGCAGTACTTC,CASSDKLAGVFAYEQYF
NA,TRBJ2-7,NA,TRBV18,TGTGCCAGCTCACTGGGGACTCAGAGAACCGAGCAGTACTTC,CASSLGTQRTEQYF
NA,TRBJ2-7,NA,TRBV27,TGTGCCAGCACCTCTGTATTTTTCTACGAGCAGTACTTC,CASTSVFFYEQYF
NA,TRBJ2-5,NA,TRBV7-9,TGTGCCAGCAGCTTAGCCCTCGGGTACCAAGAGACCCAGTACTTC,CASSLALGYQETQYF
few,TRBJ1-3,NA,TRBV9,TGTGCCAGCAGCGGAGGGGATCCAGGGGTCTCTGGAAACACCATATATTTT,CASSGGDPGVSGNTIYF
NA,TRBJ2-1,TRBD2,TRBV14,TGTGCCAGCAGCCCCGGACTAGCGGACAATGAGCAGTTCTTC,CASSPGLADNEQFF
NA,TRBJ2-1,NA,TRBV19,TGTGCCAGTAGGGGAGGAGACGCCGCCTACAATGAGCAGTTCTTC,CASRGGDAAYNEQFF
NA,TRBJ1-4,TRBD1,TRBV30,TGTGCCTGGGGCACAGGGGTAAATAGTGAAAAACTGTTTTTT,CAWGTGVNSEKLFF
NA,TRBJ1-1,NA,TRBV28,TGTGCCAGCAAGAGGTGGGGCGCGAACACTGAAGCTTTCTTT,CASKRWGANTEAFF
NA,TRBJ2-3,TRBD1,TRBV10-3,TGTGCCATGGGACAGGCGGGCCCGAATACGCAGTATTTT,CAMGQAGPNTQYF
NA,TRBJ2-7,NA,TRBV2,TGTGCCAGCAGTGAACCTAGCGAATACGAGCAGTACTTC,CASSEPSEYEQYF
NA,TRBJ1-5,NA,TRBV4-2,TGTGCCAGCAGCCAAACAGGGTACAATCAGCCCCAGCATTTT,CASSQTGYNQPQHF
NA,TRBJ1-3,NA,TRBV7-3,TGTGCCAGCAGCGACAGGATTGGAAACACCATATATTTT,CASSDRIGNTIYF
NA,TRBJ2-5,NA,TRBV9,TGTGCCAGCAGCGTTGGCGCGGTCCAAGAGACCCAGTACTTC,CASSVGAVQETQYF
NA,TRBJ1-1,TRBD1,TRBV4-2,TGTGCCAGCACTCACAGGGGGCCGGGCACTGAAGCTTTCTTT,CASTHRGPGTEAFF
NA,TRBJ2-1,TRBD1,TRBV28,TGTGCCAGCAGTTTCACAGGGGTCTACAATGAGCAGTTCTTC,CASSFTGVYNEQFF
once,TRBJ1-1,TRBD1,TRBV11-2,TGTGCCAGCAGCTTAGTCGGACAGGCACGCTCTGAAGCTTTCTTT,CASSLVGQARSEAFF
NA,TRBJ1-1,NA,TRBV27,TGTGCCAGCAGTTATCGCGCGGGCTCTGAAGCTTTCTTT,CASSYRAGSEAFF
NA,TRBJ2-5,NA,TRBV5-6,TGTGCCAGCAGCTTGGGCGGCTACCAAGAGACCCAGTACTTC,CASSLGGYQETQYF
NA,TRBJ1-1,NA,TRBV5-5,TGTGCCAGCAGCCCCAGGGATTTCGCTAGCACTGAAGCTTTCTTT,CASSPRDFASTEAFF
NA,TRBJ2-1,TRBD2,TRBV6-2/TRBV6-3,TGTGCCAGCAGCCTCCGGGCGGGAGCCTACAATGAGCAGTTCTTC,CASSLRAGAYNEQFF
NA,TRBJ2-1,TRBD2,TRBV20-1,TGCAGTGCTAGTGGACTAGCGGGAGTTAATGAGCAGTTCTTC,CSASGLAGVNEQFF
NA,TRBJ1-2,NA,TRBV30,TGTGCCTGGAGTGGGAGGCGTTTGGGAAGCTATGGCTACACCTTC,CAWSGRRLGSYGYTF
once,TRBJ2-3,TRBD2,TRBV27,TGTGCCAGCAGTCCAGAACCGGGACTAGCGGGAGGGAGCACAGATACGCAGTATTTT,CASSPEPGLAGGSTDTQYF
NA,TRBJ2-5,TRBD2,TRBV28,TGTGCCAGCAGCTATACGGGACTATTCGGGGAGACCCAGTACTTC,CASSYTGLFGETQYF
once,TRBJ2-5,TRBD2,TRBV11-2,TGTGCCAGCAGCTTAGGACTAGCGGGAGGGGGAGAGACCCAGTACTTC,CASSLGLAGGGETQYF
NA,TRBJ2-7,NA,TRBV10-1,TGCGCCAGCAGTGAGTCGAGAGGGAGTGAGCAGTACTTC,CASSESRGSEQYF
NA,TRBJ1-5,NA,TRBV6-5,TGTGCCAGCAGTAAGACCGGGTTATGGCCCCAGCATTTT,CASSKTGLWPQHF
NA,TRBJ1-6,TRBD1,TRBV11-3,TGTGCCAGCATTCTAGGACAGGAAAGCTCCTATAATTCACCCCTCCACTTT,CASILGQESSYNSPLHF
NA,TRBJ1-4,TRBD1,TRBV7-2,TGTGCCAGCAGCAACAGACAGGGGGCGATTGAAAAACTGTTTTTT,CASSNRQGAIEKLFF
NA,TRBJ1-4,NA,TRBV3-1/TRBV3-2,TGTGCCAGCAGCCAAGAAGGGTTTGCAGGGTTTAATGAAAAACTGTTTTTT,CASSQEGFAGFNEKLFF
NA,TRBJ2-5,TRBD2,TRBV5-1,TGCGCCAGCAGCTTGGTGTTAGCGGGAGAGGGGACCCAGTACTTC,CASSLVLAGEGTQYF
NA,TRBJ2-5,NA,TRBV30,TGTGCCTGGAGTGTAAAAGGGAGCGGGACCCAGTACTTC,CAWSVKGSGTQYF